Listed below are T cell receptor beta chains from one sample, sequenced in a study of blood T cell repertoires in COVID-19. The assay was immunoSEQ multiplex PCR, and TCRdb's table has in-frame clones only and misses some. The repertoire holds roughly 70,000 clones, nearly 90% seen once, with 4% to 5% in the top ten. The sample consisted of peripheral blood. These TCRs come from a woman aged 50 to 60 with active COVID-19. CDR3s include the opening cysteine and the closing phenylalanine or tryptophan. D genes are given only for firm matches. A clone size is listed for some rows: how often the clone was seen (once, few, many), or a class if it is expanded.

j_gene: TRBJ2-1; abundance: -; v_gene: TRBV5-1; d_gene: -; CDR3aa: CASSFAQGYNEQFF; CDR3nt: TGCGCCAGCAGCTTTGCACAGGGTTACAATGAGCAGTTCTTC
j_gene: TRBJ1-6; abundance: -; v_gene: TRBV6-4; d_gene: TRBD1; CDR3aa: CASSKTGTGGSPLHF; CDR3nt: TGTGCCAGCAGTAAAACCGGGACAGGGGGATCACCCCTCCACTTT
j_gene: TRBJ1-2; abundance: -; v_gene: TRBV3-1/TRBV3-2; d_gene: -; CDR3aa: CASSPHSRAHGYTF; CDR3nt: TGTGCCAGCAGCCCTCATAGCAGGGCACATGGCTACACCTTC
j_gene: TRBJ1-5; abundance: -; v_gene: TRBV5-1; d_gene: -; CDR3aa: CASSLEGAGNQPQHF; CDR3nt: TGCGCCAGCAGCTTGGAAGGGGCTGGCAATCAGCCCCAGCATTTT
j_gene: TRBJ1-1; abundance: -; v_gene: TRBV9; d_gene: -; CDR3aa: CASSREVANTEAFF; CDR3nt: TGTGCCAGCAGCCGGGAGGTGGCGAACACTGAAGCTTTCTTT
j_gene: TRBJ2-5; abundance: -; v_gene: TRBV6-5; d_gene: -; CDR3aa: CASRADWETQYF; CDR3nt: TGTGCCAGCAGGGCGGACTGGGAGACCCAGTACTTC
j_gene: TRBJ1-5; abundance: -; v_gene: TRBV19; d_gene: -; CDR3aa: CASSSYLQGRDQPQHF; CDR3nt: TGTGCCAGTAGTTCTTACCTACAGGGTAGGGATCAGCCCCAGCATTTT
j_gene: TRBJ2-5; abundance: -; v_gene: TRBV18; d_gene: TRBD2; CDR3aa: CASSPLAGGETQYF; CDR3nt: TGTGCCAGCTCACCGCTAGCGGGAGGGGAGACCCAGTACTTC
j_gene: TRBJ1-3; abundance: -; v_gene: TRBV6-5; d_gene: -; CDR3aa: CASRLRDTIYF; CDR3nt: TGTGCCAGCAGGTTGAGGGACACCATATATTTT
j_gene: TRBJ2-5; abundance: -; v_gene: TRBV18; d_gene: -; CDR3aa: CASSPVSGAQETQYF; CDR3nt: TGTGCCAGCTCACCAGTTAGCGGAGCTCAAGAGACCCAGTACTTC
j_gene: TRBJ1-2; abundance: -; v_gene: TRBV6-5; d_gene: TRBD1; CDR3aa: CASSLLQDRFYGYTF; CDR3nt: TGTGCCAGCAGTCTTCTTCAGGACAGGTTCTATGGCTACACCTTC
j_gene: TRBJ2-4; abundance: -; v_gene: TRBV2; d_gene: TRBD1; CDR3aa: CASSDSSWDRLAKNIQYF; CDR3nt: TGTGCCAGCAGTGATTCCAGCTGGGACAGGCTAGCCAAAAACATTCAGTACTTC
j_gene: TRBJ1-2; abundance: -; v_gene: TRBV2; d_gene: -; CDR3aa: CASSEASNYGYTF; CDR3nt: TGTGCCAGCAGTGAGGCTTCTAACTATGGCTACACCTTC
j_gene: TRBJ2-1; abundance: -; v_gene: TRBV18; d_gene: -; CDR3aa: CASSPVGGPYNEQFF; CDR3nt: TGTGCCAGCTCACCCGTAGGAGGACCGTACAATGAGCAGTTCTTC
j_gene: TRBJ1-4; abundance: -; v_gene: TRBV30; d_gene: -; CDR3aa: CAWSVDSWSEKLFF; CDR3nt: TGTGCCTGGAGTGTAGACTCTTGGAGCGAAAAACTGTTTTTT
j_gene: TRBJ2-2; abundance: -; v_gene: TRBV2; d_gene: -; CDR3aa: CASSPGLSRELFF; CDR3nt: TGTGCCAGCAGCCCCGGACTCTCCCGGGAGCTGTTTTTT
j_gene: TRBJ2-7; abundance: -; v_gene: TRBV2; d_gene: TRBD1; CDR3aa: CASRDRGRQYF; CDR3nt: TGTGCCAGCAGGGACAGGGGGCGGCAGTACTTC
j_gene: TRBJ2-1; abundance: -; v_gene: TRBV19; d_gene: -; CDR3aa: CASSIGGDYNEQFF; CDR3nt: TGTGCCAGTAGTATTGGCGGGGATTACAATGAGCAGTTCTTC
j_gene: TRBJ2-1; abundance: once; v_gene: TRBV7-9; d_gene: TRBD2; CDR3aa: CASSPPSRDYHNEQFF; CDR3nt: TGTGCCAGCAGCCCCCCCTCCCGGGACTATCACAATGAGCAGTTCTTC
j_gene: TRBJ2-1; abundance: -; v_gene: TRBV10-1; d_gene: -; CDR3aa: CASIRDSSYNEQFF; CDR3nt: TGCGCCAGCATCCGGGATAGCTCCTACAATGAGCAGTTCTTC
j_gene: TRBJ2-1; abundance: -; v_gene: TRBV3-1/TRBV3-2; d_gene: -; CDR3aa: CASSPTAGSYNEQFF; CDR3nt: TGTGCCAGCAGCCCCACGGCAGGCAGCTACAATGAGCAGTTCTTC
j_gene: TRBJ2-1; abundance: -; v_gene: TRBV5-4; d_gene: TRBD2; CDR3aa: CASSRAAGETYNEQFF; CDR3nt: TGTGCCAGCAGCCGGGCTGCGGGAGAGACCTACAATGAGCAGTTCTTC
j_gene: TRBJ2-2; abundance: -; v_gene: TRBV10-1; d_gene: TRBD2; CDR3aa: CASMSLSGSNTGELFF; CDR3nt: TGCGCCAGCATGTCCTTGAGCGGGAGTAACACCGGGGAGCTGTTTTTT